The 17 T cell receptor beta chains presented below share a single source sample, sequenced in a study of T cell changes during pregnancy in multiple sclerosis. Assay used: immunoSEQ multiplex PCR; TCRdb lists only in-frame clones, some missing. Among roughly 79,000 clones listed, just over 90% were seen once. The sequences come from peripheral blood, collected in the second trimester of pregnancy. These receptors were obtained from a female donor in good health, enrolled as a control in a pregnancy study.

The V call is TRBV18, the J call TRBJ2-7, with 7 bases that match TRBD1. The J segment lost 3 bases and the V segment lost 4 bases, leaving 6 bases of the junction unmatched. This CDR3 has 14 residues. Germline lookup yields CDR1 KGHSH and CDR2 LQKENI. The CDR3 DNA reads as TGTGCCAGCTCACTTCGAGACAGGGACTACGAGCAGTACTTC. It yields the protein CASSLRDRDYEQYF.

The chain uses TRBV6-1 and TRBJ2-3; no clear D. V lost 9 bases, J lost 2 bases, and 12 bases lay in between. Germline assignment: CDR1 MNHNS and CDR2 SASEGT. This CDR3 is built from 13 residues. CDR3 region: CASSTSSTDTQYF. Written as DNA, the CDR3 is TGTGCCAGTAGCACATCCTCCACAGATACGCAGTATTTT.

This chain uses TRBV6-6 with TRBJ2-1; 11 bases are shared with TRBD1. This CDR3 is built from 16 residues. V trimming: 1 base; J trimming: 5 bases; junction bases outside the gene matches: 4. CDR1 is MNHNY and CDR2 is SVGAGI in the germline V gene (reference sequence). The CDR3 spells CASSYFGQGANNEQFF. The CDR3 DNA reads as TGTGCCAGCAGTTACTTCGGACAGGGGGCGAACAATGAGCAGTTCTTC.

This chain joins TRBV18 and TRBJ1-2; weak D call: TRBD1 (6 bases). V lost 3 bases and J 4 bases, leaving 12 bases between the germline ends. The CDR3 runs 14 residues. CDR1 and CDR2 from the germline V gene are KGHSH and LQKENI. Written as DNA, the CDR3 is TGTGCCAGCTCACCTCGGGGGGCGAGCTATGGCTACACCTTC. Its protein product is CASSPRGASYGYTF. The full variable domain, its missing parts supplied by reference TRBV18 and TRBJ1-2, is NAGVMQNPRHLVRRRGQEARLRCSPMKGHSHVYWYRQLPEEGLKFMVYLQKENIIDESGMPKERFSAEFPKEGPSILRIQQVVRGDSAAYFCASSPRGASYGYTFGSGTRLTVV.

This chain links TRBV30 with TRBJ2-7; a weak D match, TRBD2 (5 bases). Germline CDR1 and CDR2: GTSNPN and SVGIG (reference sequence). The CDR3 is 13 residues long. V dropped 3 bases and J dropped 3 bases, with 12 bases sitting between them. CDR3 DNA sequence: TGTGCCTGGAGCCGAGACTACAACTACGAGCAGTACTTC. It specifies CAWSRDYNYEQYF.

The chain joins TRBV11-2 to TRBJ2-7; D is possibly TRBD2 (6 bases). CDR1 SGHAT and CDR2 FQNNGV come from the germline V gene. This CDR3 has 15 residues. V lost 3 bases to trimming and J lost 0 bases, with 12 bases between them. CDR3 loop: CASSLGDGSSYEQYF. CDR3 sequence (DNA): TGTGCCAGCAGCTTGGGGGACGGGAGCTCCTACGAGCAGTACTTC.

The chain carries TRBV30 and TRBJ1-5; D ambiguous. Germline V gene sequence: CDR1 GTSNPN, CDR2 SVGIG (reference sequence). The CDR3 has 12 residues. V was clipped by 0 bases and J by 7 bases, with 7 bases between them. The CDR3 DNA reads TGTGCCTGGAGTGTACTAGGGCAGCCCCAGCATTTT. This codes for CAWSVLGQPQHF.

This sequence joins TRBV7-9 and TRBJ1-1; D is ambiguous. This CDR3 has 13 residues. Germline CDR1 reads SEHNR; CDR2 reads FQNEAQ (reference sequence). Trimming took off 3 bases at V and 2 bases at J, with 7 bases between the two ends. Written as DNA, the CDR3 is TGTGCCAGCAGCTTGCAGGCAAACACTGAAGCTTTCTTT. Translated, it gives CASSLQANTEAFF. The variable domain in full, completed from reference TRBV7-9 and TRBJ1-1, reads DTGVSQNPRHKITKRGQNVTFRCDPISEHNRLYWYRQTLGQGPEFLTYFQNEAQLEKSRLLSDRFSAERPKGSFSTLEIQRTEQGDSAMYLCASSLQANTEAFFGQGTRLTVV.

The V gene is TRBV27, the J gene TRBJ2-5, with 9 bases identical to TRBD2. CDR3 length: 14 residues. Germline assignment: CDR1 MNHEY and CDR2 SMNVEV (reference sequence). The CDR3 DNA reads TGTGTCCAATCGTCAGCGGGGGGACAAGAGACCCAGTACTTC. It is translated as CVQSSAGGQETQYF.

The chain combines TRBV10-3 with TRBJ1-2; D ambiguous. This CDR3 has 12 amino acids. Germline CDR1 ENHRY, CDR2 SYGVKD. Between the trimmed V and J ends, which lost 7 bases and 8 bases, there was a span of 14 bases. CDR3 sequence: CAITRGSGGYTF. CDR3 nucleotides: TGTGCCATCACTCGGGGATCGGGCGGCTACACCTTC.

This clone was seen only once. The rearrangement joins TRBV9 to TRBJ1-1; maybe TRBD1 (6 bases). The length of the CDR3 is 16 residues. Germline lookup yields CDR1 SGDLS and CDR2 YYNGEE. V was pared by 5 bases and J by 2 bases, with 19 bases between. For the CDR3, the DNA is TGTGCCAGCAGTGCCCCGCCGGGGGGGCGCAACACTGAAGCTTTCTTT. Residues: CASSAPPGGRNTEAFF.

This chain uses TRBV30 with TRBJ1-1; D ambiguous. The V and J ends lost 3 bases and 0 bases respectively, with 8 bases between them. The CDR3 extends over 13 amino acids. CDR1 is GTSNPN and CDR2 is SVGIG in the germline V gene (reference sequence). The CDR3 loop reads CAWRAEMNTEAFF. The CDR3 nucleotides read TGTGCCTGGAGGGCGGAGATGAACACTGAAGCTTTCTTT.

This clone has just a few counts. Here the CDR3 DNA reads TGTGCCAGCTCACGGACAGAAGAGACCCAGTACTTC. Protein sequence: CASSRTEETQYF. This chain joins TRBV18 and TRBJ2-5, with a tentative D call TRBD1 (6 bases). The CDR3 covers 12 residues. From germline, CDR1 is KGHSH and CDR2 LQKENI. V was clipped by 4 bases and J by 3 bases, with 6 bases between them.

This chain links TRBV29-1 with TRBJ2-7; TRBD2 matches 8 bases. Trimming removed 6 bases from V and 2 bases from J; junction bases left unmatched: 6. The germline V gene has CDR1 SQVTM and CDR2 ANQGSEA. The CDR3 has 13 amino acids. The CDR3 protein is CSVGGGLAYEQYF. The DNA for the CDR3 is TGCAGCGTGGGCGGGGGGTTGGCCTACGAGCAGTACTTC.

The chain links TRBV2 to TRBJ2-7; D not certain. The CDR3 covers 13 residues. Looked up from germline, CDR1 is SNHLY and CDR2 is FYNNEI. V gave up 6 bases and J gave up 6 bases, with 15 bases separating them. The CDR3 DNA is TGTGCCAGCAGCCTTGGAATGGGCCCCGAGCAGTACTTC. Amino acids: CASSLGMGPEQYF.

The genes are TRBV6-5 and TRBJ2-2; D uncertain. Germline V gives CDR1 MNHEY, CDR2 SVGAGI. Trimming pared 4 bases from V and 2 bases from J, leaving 8 bases between. The CDR3 extends over 14 amino acids. As DNA, the CDR3 is TGTGCCAGCAGTTGGGCCTATAACACCGGGGAGCTGTTTTTT. It codes for CASSWAYNTGELFF.

The genes are TRBV7-2 and TRBJ2-3; TRBD1 is a possible D gene (6 bases). This CDR3 has 15 residues. V was pared by 5 bases and J by 3 bases, with 15 bases between. Germline loops: CDR1 SGHTA, CDR2 FQGNSA. The CDR3 spells CASSLSPGATDTQYF. In nucleotides, the CDR3 is TGTGCCAGCAGCCTCTCCCCAGGGGCAACAGATACGCAGTATTTT.